Sequencing of this TCR beta chain was carried out in a study of regulatory T cells in long-lasting Graves disease. This CDR3 has 15 amino acids. CDR1 is MDHEN, CDR2 SYDVKM, per germline. V shed 7 bases and J 8 bases; nucleotides not matched to a gene: 16. Broader study findings: Owing to a sample size that was small, accuracy may have been reduced.

Time point indicated: persistent/refractory GD, antithyroid drugs over 5 years with positive TRAb. RNA extracted from PBMCs served as the sequencing template. This clonotype was recorded at least ten times. Its antigen is not identified. Construction of the TCR beta libraries employed iRepertoire HTBI primers in conjunction with Arm-PCR of CDR3 regions. Each CDR3 protein is one row after TCRdb ran MiXCR on the multiplex PCR reads. The sample has about 660,000 distinct CDR3 sequences, 25% to 35% seen once. The sequence was collected from a female donor with Graves disease. V gene TRBV28 combines with J gene TRBJ1-2; 7 bases are a match to TRBD1. The sample consisted of peripheral blood mononuclear cells (PBMCs), taken when the disease was refractory, from a patient treated with antithyroid drugs. CDR3: CASTIRDRAMIGYTF. The CDR3 DNA sequence: TGTGCCAGCACCATCCGCGACAGGGCGATGATAGGCTACACCTTC.